These 8 T cell receptor beta chains were all obtained from the same sample, sequenced in a study of control samples from healthy donors and cancer patients. Using immunoSEQ multiplex PCR, the repertoire was profiled, and TCRdb retains in-frame clones only, with some absent. The sample contains 75,000 to 95,000 clones, about nine tenths of which appear only once. Sequenced material: blood. These receptors were taken from a woman aged 18-29 years in good health.

This chain uses TRBV15 with TRBJ2-7; no clear D. This CDR3 region has 14 residues. The V gene lost 0 bases and the J gene lost 2 bases, with 8 bases spanning the gap. Looked up from germline, CDR1 is LNHNV and CDR2 is YYDKDF (reference sequence). The CDR3 nucleotides are TGTGCCACCAGCAGAGATCGGTCCCCCTACGAGCAGTACTTC. It specifies CATSRDRSPYEQYF.

In this sample, this clone turned up a few times. This chain uses TRBV12-3 or TRBV12-4 with TRBJ1-1; no definite D call. This CDR3 spans 11 amino acids. V was clipped by 3 bases and J by 8 bases, with 7 bases between them. This CDR3 is CASSLMVEAFF. The CDR3 nucleotides are TGTGCCAGCAGTTTGATGGTAGAAGCTTTCTTT.

V and J are TRBV5-4 and TRBJ2-7, with D perhaps assigned TRBD1 or TRBD2 (7 bases each). Germline assignment: CDR1 SGHNT and CDR2 YYREEE (reference sequence). V gave up 2 bases and J gave up 3 bases, with 12 bases separating them. This CDR3 has 14 residues. CDR3 coding DNA: TGTGCCAGCAGCTTAGGGGGCGGGGGCTACGAGCAGTACTTC. It is translated as CASSLGGGGYEQYF. Full variable domain (rest looked up from reference TRBV5-4 and TRBJ2-7): ETGVTQSPTHLIKTRGQQVTLRCSSQSGHNTVSWYQQALGQGPQFIFQYYREEENGRGNFPPRFSGLQFPNYSSELNVNALELDDSALYLCASSLGGGGYEQYFGPGTRLTVT.

This chain links TRBV18 with TRBJ2-5; a weak D match, TRBD1 (6 bases). Trimming pared 3 bases from V and 4 bases from J, leaving 12 bases between. CDR3 length: 14 residues. Germline V gene sequence: CDR1 KGHSH, CDR2 LQKENI. The CDR3 bases are TGTGCCAGCTCACCCCAGACAGGCCCAGAGACCCAGTACTTC. It is translated as CASSPQTGPETQYF. The full variable domain, its missing parts supplied by reference TRBV18 and TRBJ2-5, is NAGVMQNPRHLVRRRGQEARLRCSPMKGHSHVYWYRQLPEEGLKFMVYLQKENIIDESGMPKERFSAEFPKEGPSILRIQQVVRGDSAAYFCASSPQTGPETQYFGPGTRLLVL.

The V gene is TRBV19, the J gene TRBJ1-1, with D possibly being TRBD1 (6 bases). CDR1 and CDR2 (germline): LNHDA, SQIVND (reference sequence). The V and J ends lost 0 bases and 2 bases respectively, with 10 bases between them. This CDR3 region has 15 residues. DNA of the CDR3: TGTGCCAGTAGTATAGATACAGGGATTAACACTGAAGCTTTCTTT. Protein: CASSIDTGINTEAFF.

This clone has just one count. V and J are TRBV24-1 and TRBJ2-1, with D possibly being TRBD2 (6 bases). V was cut by 2 bases and J by 3 bases, with 13 bases left in between. The CDR3 has 16 amino acids. Germline V gives CDR1 KGHDR, CDR2 SFDVKD. The DNA of the CDR3 is TGTGCCACCAGTGATTCTCGGAGGGGAATCTACAATGAGCAGTTCTTC. This translates into CATSDSRRGIYNEQFF.

This chain links TRBV5-6 with TRBJ1-1; 9 nucleotides align to TRBD1. The V gene's germline CDR1 is SGHDT and CDR2 YYEEEE. Losses at the gene ends were 6 bases for V and 7 bases for J; bases not matched to a gene: 7. The CDR3 is 13 amino acids. The CDR3 DNA reads TGTGCCAGCACCCGACAGGGGGAGATTGAAGCTTTCTTT. Translation: CASTRQGEIEAFF.

V usage is TRBV5-4 and J usage is TRBJ1-1; the D is unclear. Trimming stripped 2 bases from V and 4 bases from J, with 12 bases between. Germline V gives CDR1 SGHNT, CDR2 YYREEE (reference sequence). The CDR3 length is 14 residues. CDR3 amino acids: CASSFPGEGTEAFF. The CDR3 DNA follows: TGTGCCAGCAGCTTCCCCGGGGAGGGCACTGAAGCTTTCTTT.